One and the same sample provided the 27 T cell receptor beta chains below, sequenced in a study of Tregs in tolerant kidney transplant recipients. Sequencing was performed with immunoSEQ multiplex PCR; in TCRdb, only in-frame clones are kept and a portion is missing. This table has approximately 93,000 clones, approximately 93% appearing once. The sequencing here drew on CD4+ T cells from blood, taken before the transplant. These TCRs come from a human donor who received a combined kidney and bone marrow transplant.

In nucleotides, the CDR3 is TGTGCCAGTAGTATGAGGTTAGGGCCGGGAAACTACGAGCAGTACTTC. Amino acid sequence: CASSMRLGPGNYEQYF. The V call is TRBV19, the J call TRBJ2-7; possibly TRBD2 for D (5 bases). The CDR3 contains 16 residues. Germline V gene sequence: CDR1 LNHDA, CDR2 SQIVND (reference sequence). The germline V and J ends were trimmed by 3 bases and 3 bases, with 18 bases remaining between them.

The chain recombines TRBV28 with TRBJ1-2; TRBD1 might be the D (6 bases). The CDR3 is 13 amino acids. V lost 5 bases and J 3 bases, leaving 10 bases between the germline ends. CDR1 and CDR2 (germline): MDHEN, SYDVKM. CDR3: CASSNGQYYGYTF. The CDR3 bases are TGTGCCAGCAGTAACGGACAGTACTATGGCTACACCTTC.

This chain joins TRBV6-5 and TRBJ1-6, with 8 bases matching TRBD1. Germline V CDR1 and CDR2: MNHEY, SVGAGI. CDR3 length equals 15 residues. After removal of 2 bases from V and 6 bases from J, the junction contained 3 bases not matched to a gene. In DNA form, the CDR3 reads TGTGCCAGCAGTTACCAGGGGGCGAGTAATTCACCCCTCCACTTT. Protein: CASSYQGASNSPLHF.

The J gene is TRBJ1-1, the V gene TRBV9, with unresolved D. Deletions cut 3 bases from V and 1 base from J, with 7 bases between. CDR1 is SGDLS, CDR2 YYNGEE, per germline. The CDR3 extends over 13 amino acids. CDR3 sequence: CASSGRPNTEAFF. DNA for the CDR3: TGTGCCAGCAGCGGGCGGCCGAACACTGAAGCTTTCTTT.

The chain uses TRBV7-7 and TRBJ2-3, with 14 positions matching TRBD2. The V segment lost 5 bases and the J segment 1 base; nucleotides outside the gene matches: 2. Germline V gene lookup returns CDR1 SSHAT and CDR2 FNYEAQ (reference sequence). The CDR3 length is 16 residues. In nucleotides, the CDR3 is TGTGCCAGCAGCCTGGGACTAGCGGGAGGCACAGATACGCAGTATTTT. The encoded protein is CASSLGLAGGTDTQYF.

The rearrangement links TRBV28 to TRBJ1-2; no clear D. Per the germline V gene, CDR1 is MDHEN and CDR2 is SYDVKM. Trimming took off 9 bases at V and 8 bases at J, with 19 bases between the two ends. The CDR3 loop spans 13 amino acids. CDR3: CASRGLILLGYTF. CDR3 nucleotides: TGTGCCAGTCGGGGTTTGATCCTCCTAGGCTACACCTTC.

This chain links TRBV30 with TRBJ2-1; D call uncertain. The CDR3 has 14 amino acids. V gave up 7 bases and J gave up 4 bases, with 17 bases separating them. The germline V gene has CDR1 GTSNPN and CDR2 SVGIG (reference sequence). The CDR3 spells CASSPPSSYNEQFF. Here the CDR3 DNA reads TGTGCCTCCAGTCCCCCTTCTTCTTACAATGAGCAGTTCTTC.

This clone was seen only once. The rearrangement uses TRBV19 and TRBJ1-2; TRBD1 matches at 8 bases. With 5 bases clipped from V and 4 bases from J, the junction kept 12 bases outside the gene matches. Germline V gives CDR1 LNHDA, CDR2 SQIVND (reference sequence). The CDR3 spans 16 residues. The CDR3 nucleotides read TGTGCCAGTAGTTCGGGCCCGACAGGGGCCAGCTATGGCTACACCTTC. Translation gives CASSSGPTGASYGYTF.

The chain has TRBV18 and TRBJ1-6; no clear D gene. Germline assignment: CDR1 KGHSH and CDR2 LQKENI. The CDR3 consists of 13 residues. V lost 3 bases and J 7 bases, leaving 7 bases between the germline ends. The CDR3 sequence: CASSPEENSPLHF. For the CDR3, the DNA is TGTGCCAGCTCACCTGAGGAGAATTCACCCCTCCACTTT.

The gene calls are TRBV7-2 and TRBJ2-7, with a possible D match to TRBD1 (6 bases). The ends were cut back, 2 bases at V and 2 bases at J, with 13 bases in the middle. The germline V gene encodes CDR1 SGHTA and CDR2 FQGNSA. CDR3 length: 15 amino acids. The CDR3 reads CASSLTGQRTYEQYF. The CDR3 nucleotides are TGTGCCAGCAGCTTAACAGGGCAGAGGACCTACGAGCAGTACTTC.

The J gene is TRBJ1-2, the V gene TRBV19; D is ambiguous. This CDR3 has 15 residues. V lost 7 bases to trimming and J lost 1 base, with 16 bases between them. The germline gives CDR1 LNHDA, CDR2 SQIVND (reference sequence). CDR3 DNA sequence: TGTGCCAGTACCTATCGAAGTAGTAATAACTATGGCTACACCTTC. This encodes CASTYRSSNNYGYTF.

The V and J genes are TRBV18 and TRBJ2-3; 9 bases agree with TRBD2. The CDR3 loop spans 16 amino acids. CDR1 is KGHSH and CDR2 is LQKENI in the germline V gene. Trimming cost V 3 bases and J 4 bases; bases outside gene matches: 8. The CDR3 DNA is TGTGCCAGCTCACCGCGTGTGGCGGGAGGGCCAGATACGCAGTATTTT. Amino acids: CASSPRVAGGPDTQYF.

The chain employs TRBV7-2 and TRBJ2-1; tentative D call: TRBD2 (7 bases). This CDR3 spans 12 amino acids. Deletions cut 1 base from V and 14 bases from J, with 12 bases between. CDR1 SGHTA and CDR2 FQGNSA come from the germline V gene. The CDR3 DNA is TGTGCCAGCAGCTTAGATGGGGGGGCCAAGTTCTTC. It yields the protein CASSLDGGAKFF.

This sequence joins TRBV25-1 and TRBJ1-2; a possible D gene is TRBD1 (5 bases). This CDR3 region has 15 residues. The germline V gene has CDR1 MGHDK and CDR2 SYGVNS. The V gene lost 4 bases and the J gene lost 3 bases, with 15 bases spanning the gap. The DNA for the CDR3 is TGTGCCAGCAGTGCCGGACACCTTGGGGACTATGGCTACACCTTC. It is translated as CASSAGHLGDYGYTF.

The CDR3 region is CASRGQGGQPQHF. The CDR3 nucleotides are TGTGCCAGCAGGGGACAGGGTGGCCAGCCCCAGCATTTT. The chain couples TRBV2 to TRBJ1-5, with TRBD1 identical over 9 bases. Looked up from germline, CDR1 is SNHLY and CDR2 is FYNNEI. The CDR3 is made up of 13 amino acids. J gave up 7 bases and V 6 bases, and 4 bases lay outside the gene matches. Looking up the rest from reference TRBV2 and TRBJ1-5 gives the full variable domain: EPEVTQTPSHQVTQMGQEVILRCVPISNHLYFYWYRQILGQKVEFLVSFYNNEISEKSEIFDDQFSVERPDGSNFTLKIRSTKLEDSAMYFCASRGQGGQPQHFGDGTRLSIL.

The V gene is TRBV7-2, the J gene TRBJ2-1; 10 positions agree with TRBD1. The V segment lost 5 bases and the J segment 10 bases; nucleotides outside the gene matches: 5. Germline lookup yields CDR1 SGHTA and CDR2 FQGNSA. The length of the CDR3 is 13 residues. The CDR3 sequence is CASSPGQGNEQFF. The CDR3 bases are TGTGCCAGCAGCCCGGGACAGGGGAACGAGCAGTTCTTC.

V is TRBV2 and J is TRBJ1-3; 7 bases are shared with TRBD1. The CDR3 contains 16 residues. Germline CDR1 is SNHLY and CDR2 is FYNNEI. V gave up 6 bases and J gave up 3 bases; unmatched junction bases: 11. The CDR3 DNA reads TGTGCCAGCAGAGCGGTGCGGACAGGTAGTGGAAACACCATATATTTT. The encoded protein is CASRAVRTGSGNTIYF.

The genes are TRBV28 and TRBJ2-3; 12 bases map to TRBD2. CDR3 length equals 22 residues. V lost 1 base and J lost 0; bases outside the gene matches: 17. Germline V gene data show CDR1 as MDHEN and CDR2 as SYDVKM. CDR3 amino acids: CASSLSFRPSSGGGLSTDTQYF. The CDR3 nucleotides are TGTGCCAGCAGTTTATCGTTCCGACCTTCTAGCGGGGGGGGCCTTAGCACAGATACGCAGTATTTT.

The rearrangement uses TRBV7-6 and TRBJ2-1; a weak D match, TRBD2 (6 bases). This CDR3 comprises 16 residues. With 0 bases removed from V and 7 bases from J, the gap between germline ends came to 16 bases. The germline gives CDR1 SGHVS, CDR2 FNYEAQ. The CDR3 spells CASSLAGLGSGNEQFF. The DNA for the CDR3 is TGTGCCAGCAGCTTAGCGGGACTCGGTTCAGGGAATGAGCAGTTCTTC.

A remark on this clone: Other DNA variants within this sample encode the same CDR3. The chain joins TRBV7-2 to TRBJ2-5; a possible D gene is TRBD1 (6 bases). Germline CDR1 reads SGHTA; CDR2 reads FQGNSA. Between the trimmed V and J ends, which lost 3 bases and 3 bases, there was a span of 8 bases. CDR3 length: 13 residues. CDR3 sequence (DNA): TGTGCCAGCAGCTTTGCAGGGGAAGAGACCCAGTACTTC. It specifies CASSFAGEETQYF.

This clone was observed once. The V and J genes are TRBV11-3 and TRBJ1-1; 7 bases agree with TRBD1. The ends lost 2 bases at V and 1 base at J; junction bases unmatched: 4. This CDR3 region has 15 residues. CDR1 is SGHNT, CDR2 YENEEA, per germline. In DNA form, the CDR3 reads TGTGCCAGCAGCTTAAGGACAGGAAAGAACACTGAAGCTTTCTTT. It encodes CASSLRTGKNTEAFF.

CDR3 in amino acids: CASSPSGRGPYNEQFF. CDR3 nucleotide sequence: TGTGCCAGCTCACCTTCTGGGCGGGGGCCCTACAATGAGCAGTTCTTC. The chain joins TRBV18 to TRBJ2-1; tentatively, D is TRBD2 (7 bases). Trimming removed 3 bases from V and 2 bases from J, with 14 bases in between. The length of the CDR3 is 16 residues. The germline CDR1 and CDR2 sequences are KGHSH and LQKENI.

The chain joins TRBV5-4 to TRBJ2-1; D uncertain. Trimming removed 4 bases at V and 5 bases at J, with 10 bases between. The CDR3 spans 13 residues. Germline lookup yields CDR1 SGHNT and CDR2 YYREEE (reference sequence). The CDR3 sequence: CASSHPDNNEQFF. In nucleotides, the CDR3 is TGTGCCAGCAGCCATCCAGATAACAATGAGCAGTTCTTC. The full variable domain, completed using reference TRBV5-4 and TRBJ2-1, is ETGVTQSPTHLIKTRGQQVTLRCSSQSGHNTVSWYQQALGQGPQFIFQYYREEENGRGNFPPRFSGLQFPNYSSELNVNALELDDSALYLCASSHPDNNEQFFGPGTRLTVL.

V usage is TRBV6-1 and J usage is TRBJ2-5, with TRBD2 identical over 7 bases. This CDR3 is built from 13 residues. The trim removed 3 bases at V and 5 bases at J, leaving 3 bases unmatched. Germline V lookup: CDR1 MNHNS, CDR2 SASEGT. CDR3 nucleotide sequence: TGTGCCAGCAGTGAGACTAGCTGGGAGACCCAGTACTTC. Translation gives CASSETSWETQYF.

This clone has just one count. This chain connects TRBV2 to TRBJ2-7; the D gene is possibly TRBD1 (5 bases). The CDR3 sequence is 14 residues long. V was trimmed by 5 bases and J by 1 base, leaving 12 bases between them. Germline assignment: CDR1 SNHLY and CDR2 FYNNEI. As DNA, the CDR3 is TGTGCCAGCAGTCCGGCGCAGGGTTCCTACGAGCAGTACTTC. It specifies CASSPAQGSYEQYF.

The gene calls are TRBV5-6 and TRBJ2-5; D might be TRBD1 (5 bases). CDR3 length: 16 residues. V was trimmed by 4 bases and J by 1 base, leaving 17 bases between them. Germline CDR1 reads SGHDT; CDR2 reads YYEEEE. The CDR3 here is CASSPDLIRGQETQYF. The CDR3 nucleotides read TGTGCCAGCAGCCCCGACCTAATAAGGGGCCAAGAGACCCAGTACTTC. Full variable domain (rest looked up from reference TRBV5-6 and TRBJ2-5): DAGVTQSPTHLIKTRGQQVTLRCSPKSGHDTVSWYQQALGQGPQFIFQYYEEEERQRGNFPDRFSGHQFPNYSSELNVNALLLGDSALYLCASSPDLIRGQETQYFGPGTRLLVL.

V is TRBV6-5 and J is TRBJ1-2; 7 bases agree with TRBD1. Trimming took 6 bases from V and 4 from J; bases not matched to a gene: 8. The CDR3 spans 14 residues. Per germline, CDR1 MNHEY and CDR2 SVGAGI. CDR3 bases: TGTGCCAGCAGCAAGGGGACAGCAACCTATGGCTACACCTTC. Its translation: CASSKGTATYGYTF.